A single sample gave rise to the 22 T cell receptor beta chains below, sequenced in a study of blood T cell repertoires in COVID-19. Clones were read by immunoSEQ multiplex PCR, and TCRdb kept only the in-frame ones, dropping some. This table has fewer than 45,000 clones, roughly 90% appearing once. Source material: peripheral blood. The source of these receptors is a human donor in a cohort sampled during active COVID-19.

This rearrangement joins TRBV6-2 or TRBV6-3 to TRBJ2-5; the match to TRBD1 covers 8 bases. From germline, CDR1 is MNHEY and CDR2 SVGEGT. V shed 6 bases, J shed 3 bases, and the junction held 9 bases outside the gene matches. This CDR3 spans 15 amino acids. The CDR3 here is CASRPGQGAEETQYF. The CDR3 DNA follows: TGTGCCAGCAGACCTGGACAGGGAGCGGAAGAGACCCAGTACTTC.

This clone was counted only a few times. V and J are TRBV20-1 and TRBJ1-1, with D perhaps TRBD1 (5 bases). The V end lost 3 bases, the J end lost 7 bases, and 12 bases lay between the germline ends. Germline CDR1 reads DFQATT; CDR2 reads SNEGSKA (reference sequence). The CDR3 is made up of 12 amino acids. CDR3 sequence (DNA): TGCAGTGCTAGTCCCGCGGACATTGAAGCTTTCTTT. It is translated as CSASPADIEAFF.

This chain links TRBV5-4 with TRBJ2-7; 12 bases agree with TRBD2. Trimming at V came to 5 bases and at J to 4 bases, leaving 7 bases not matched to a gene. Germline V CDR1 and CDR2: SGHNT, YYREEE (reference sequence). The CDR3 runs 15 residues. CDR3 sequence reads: CASRGRGTSGYEQYF. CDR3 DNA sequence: TGTGCCAGCAGGGGGAGGGGGACTAGCGGGTACGAGCAGTACTTC.

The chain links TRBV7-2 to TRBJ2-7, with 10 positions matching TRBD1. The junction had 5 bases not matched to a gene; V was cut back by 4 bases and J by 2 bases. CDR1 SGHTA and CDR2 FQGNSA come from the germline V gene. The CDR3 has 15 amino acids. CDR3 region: CASSYRTGGTYEQYF. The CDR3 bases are TGTGCCAGCAGCTATCGGACAGGGGGTACCTACGAGCAGTACTTC.

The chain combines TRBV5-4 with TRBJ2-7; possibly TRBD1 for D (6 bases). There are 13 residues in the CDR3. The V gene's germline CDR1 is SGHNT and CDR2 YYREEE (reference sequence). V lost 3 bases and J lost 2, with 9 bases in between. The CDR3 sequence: CASSSDSPYEQYF. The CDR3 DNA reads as TGTGCCAGCAGCTCGGACAGTCCCTACGAGCAGTACTTC.

The chain's CDR3 is CASSPDRNQPQHF. CDR3 DNA sequence: TGTGCCAGCTCGCCCGACAGAAATCAGCCCCAGCATTTT. The V call is TRBV18, the J call TRBJ1-5; a weak D match, TRBD1 (5 bases). In germline, CDR1 is KGHSH, CDR2 LQKENI. The ends were cut back, 6 bases at V and 4 bases at J, with 10 bases in the middle. This CDR3 is built from 13 residues.

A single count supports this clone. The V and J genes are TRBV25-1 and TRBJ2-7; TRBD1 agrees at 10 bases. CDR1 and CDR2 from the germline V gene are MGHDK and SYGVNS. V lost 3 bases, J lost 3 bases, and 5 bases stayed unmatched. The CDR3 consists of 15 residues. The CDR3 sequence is CASSDSGTGVYEQYF. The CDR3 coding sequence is TGTGCCAGCAGTGACTCCGGGACAGGGGTCTACGAGCAGTACTTC.

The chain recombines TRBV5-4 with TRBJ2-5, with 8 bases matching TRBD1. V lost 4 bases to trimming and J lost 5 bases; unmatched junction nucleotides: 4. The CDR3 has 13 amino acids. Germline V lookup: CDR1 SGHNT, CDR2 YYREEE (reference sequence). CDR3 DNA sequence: TGTGCCAGCAGCCGGACAGGGAGGGAGACCCAGTACTTC. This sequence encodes CASSRTGRETQYF.

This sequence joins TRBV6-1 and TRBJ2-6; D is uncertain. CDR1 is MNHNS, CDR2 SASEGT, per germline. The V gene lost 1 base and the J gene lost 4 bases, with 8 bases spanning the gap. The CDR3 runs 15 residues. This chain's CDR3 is CASSEGSSGANVLTF. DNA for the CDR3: TGTGCCAGCAGTGAAGGTTCGTCCGGGGCCAACGTCCTGACTTTC.

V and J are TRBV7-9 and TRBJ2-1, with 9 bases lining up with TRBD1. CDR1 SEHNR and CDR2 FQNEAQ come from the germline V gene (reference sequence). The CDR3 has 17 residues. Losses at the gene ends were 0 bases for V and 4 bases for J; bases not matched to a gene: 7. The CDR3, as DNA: TGTGCCAGCAGCTTAGCCTCCTGGGACAGGGAATACAATGAGCAGTTCTTC. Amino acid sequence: CASSLASWDREYNEQFF.

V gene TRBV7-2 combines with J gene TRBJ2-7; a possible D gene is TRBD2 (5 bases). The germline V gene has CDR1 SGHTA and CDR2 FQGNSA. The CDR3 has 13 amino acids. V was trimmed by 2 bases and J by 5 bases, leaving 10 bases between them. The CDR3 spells CASSLSLDNEQYF. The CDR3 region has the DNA TGTGCCAGCAGCTTATCACTAGACAACGAGCAGTACTTC.

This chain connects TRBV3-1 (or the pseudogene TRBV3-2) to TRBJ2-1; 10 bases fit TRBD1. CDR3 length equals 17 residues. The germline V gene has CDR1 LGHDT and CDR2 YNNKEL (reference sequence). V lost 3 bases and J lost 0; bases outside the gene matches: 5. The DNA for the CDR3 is TGTGCCAGCAGCCATCGGGACAGGGGAAGCTCCTACAATGAGCAGTTCTTC. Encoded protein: CASSHRDRGSSYNEQFF.

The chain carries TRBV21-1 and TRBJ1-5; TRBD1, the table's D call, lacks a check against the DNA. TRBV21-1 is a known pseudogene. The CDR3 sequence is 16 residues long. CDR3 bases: TGTGCCAGCAGCAAAGCTGGTCAGGGTGGCGGTCAGCCCCAGCATTTT. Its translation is CASSKAGQGGGQPQHF.

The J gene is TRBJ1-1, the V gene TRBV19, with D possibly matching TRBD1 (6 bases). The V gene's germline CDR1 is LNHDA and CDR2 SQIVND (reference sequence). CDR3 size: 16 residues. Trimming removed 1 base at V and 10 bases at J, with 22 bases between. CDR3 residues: CASSIGGGRIIIPAFF. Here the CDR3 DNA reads TGTGCCAGTAGTATAGGGGGGGGGCGGATCATCATTCCAGCTTTCTTT.

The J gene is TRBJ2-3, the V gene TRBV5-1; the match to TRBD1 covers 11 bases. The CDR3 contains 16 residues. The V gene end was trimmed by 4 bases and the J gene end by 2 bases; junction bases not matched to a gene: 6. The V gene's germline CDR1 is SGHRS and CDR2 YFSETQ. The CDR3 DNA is TGCGCCAGCAGCGCGGGACAGGGGGACAACACAGATACGCAGTATTTT. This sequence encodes CASSAGQGDNTDTQYF.

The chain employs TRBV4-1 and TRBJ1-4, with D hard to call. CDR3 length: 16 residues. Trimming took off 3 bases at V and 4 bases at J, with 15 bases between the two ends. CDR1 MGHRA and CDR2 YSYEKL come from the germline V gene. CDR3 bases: TGCGCCAGCAGCCAGGTGGGAGGAGAGGGTAATGAAAAACTGTTTTTT. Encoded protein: CASSQVGGEGNEKLFF.

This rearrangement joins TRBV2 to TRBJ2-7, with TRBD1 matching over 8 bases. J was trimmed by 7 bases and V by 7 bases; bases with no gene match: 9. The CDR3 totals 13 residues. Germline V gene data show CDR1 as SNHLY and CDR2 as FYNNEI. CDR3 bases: TGTGCCAGCATCAAGACAGGGGTGGGGGAGCAGTACTTC. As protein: CASIKTGVGEQYF.

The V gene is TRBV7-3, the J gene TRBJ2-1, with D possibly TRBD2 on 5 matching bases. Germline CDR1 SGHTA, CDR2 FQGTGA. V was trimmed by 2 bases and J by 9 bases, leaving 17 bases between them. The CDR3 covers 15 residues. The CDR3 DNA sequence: TGTGCCAGCAGCTTAGGTTCAGGTAGCGTTGGTGAGCAGTTCTTC. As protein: CASSLGSGSVGEQFF.

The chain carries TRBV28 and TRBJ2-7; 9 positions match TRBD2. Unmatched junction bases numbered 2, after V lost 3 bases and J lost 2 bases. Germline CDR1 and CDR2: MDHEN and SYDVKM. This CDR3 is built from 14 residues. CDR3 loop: CASSFGGRAYEQYF. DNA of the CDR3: TGTGCCAGCAGTTTTGGCGGGAGGGCCTACGAGCAGTACTTC.

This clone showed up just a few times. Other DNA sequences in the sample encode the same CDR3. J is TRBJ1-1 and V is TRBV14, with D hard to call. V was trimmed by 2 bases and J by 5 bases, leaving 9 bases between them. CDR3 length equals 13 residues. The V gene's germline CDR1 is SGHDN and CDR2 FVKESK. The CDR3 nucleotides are TGTGCCAGCAGCCAATCCACCAGGACTGAAGCTTTCTTT. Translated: CASSQSTRTEAFF.

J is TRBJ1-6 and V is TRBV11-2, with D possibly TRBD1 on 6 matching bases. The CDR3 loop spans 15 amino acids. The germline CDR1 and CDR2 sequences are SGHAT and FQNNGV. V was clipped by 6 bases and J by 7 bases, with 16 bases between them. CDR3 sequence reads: CASRRKTGGNSPLHF. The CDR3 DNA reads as TGTGCCAGCAGGCGAAAGACAGGTGGGAATTCACCCCTCCACTTT.

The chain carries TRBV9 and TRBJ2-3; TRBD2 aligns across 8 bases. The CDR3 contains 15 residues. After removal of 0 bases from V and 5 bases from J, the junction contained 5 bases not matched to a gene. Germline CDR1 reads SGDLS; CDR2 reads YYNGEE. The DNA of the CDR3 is TGTGCCAGCAGCGTAGCATCCAGCGGGGGAGATACGCAGTATTTT. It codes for CASSVASSGGDTQYF.